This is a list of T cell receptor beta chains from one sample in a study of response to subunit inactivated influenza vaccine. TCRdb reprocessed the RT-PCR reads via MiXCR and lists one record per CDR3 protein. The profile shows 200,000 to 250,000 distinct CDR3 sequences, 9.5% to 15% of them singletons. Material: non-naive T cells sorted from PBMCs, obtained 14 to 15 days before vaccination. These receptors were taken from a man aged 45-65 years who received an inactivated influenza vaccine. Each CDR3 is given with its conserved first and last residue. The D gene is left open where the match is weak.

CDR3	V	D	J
CASSRGLAGGLAKNIQYF	TRBV4-1	TRBD2	TRBJ2-4
CASSLVDPGVHNEQFF	TRBV7-8	NA	TRBJ2-1
CATRGREGGELFF	TRBV10-3	TRBD2	TRBJ2-2
CASSEQGLENSPLHF	TRBV9	TRBD1	TRBJ1-6
CASSLVFSNTGELFF	TRBV12-3/TRBV12-4	NA	TRBJ2-2
CATSDRTPLYNEQFF	TRBV24-1	NA	TRBJ2-1
CASSLDPSTDTQYF	TRBV7-8	NA	TRBJ2-3
CASSLEGFGYTF	TRBV7-2	NA	TRBJ1-2
CASSYFRPTSTDTQYF	TRBV6-5	NA	TRBJ2-3
CASSMGTADSPLHF	TRBV5-1	NA	TRBJ1-6
CASSFSGGYGYTF	TRBV12-3/TRBV12-4	NA	TRBJ1-2
CASSQIAGGYNEQFF	TRBV11-2	TRBD2	TRBJ2-1
CASTFSGGELFF	TRBV7-9	NA	TRBJ2-2
CASSRGLVDYEQYF	TRBV3-1	TRBD2	TRBJ2-7
CSAGLADHYNEQFF	TRBV20-1	TRBD2	TRBJ2-1
CASIKGGGGEYGYTF	TRBV6-1	NA	TRBJ1-2
CASSDRDRGHEQYF	TRBV9	TRBD1	TRBJ2-7
CASSVWSGGEVTDTQYF	TRBV9	NA	TRBJ2-3
CSARGLAGVWADTQYF	TRBV20-1	TRBD2	TRBJ2-3
CASSSPLPDGSSYEQYF	TRBV11-2	NA	TRBJ2-7
CASSASNRGSGELFF	TRBV25-1	TRBD1	TRBJ2-2
CASKTGTDNSPLHF	TRBV28	TRBD1	TRBJ1-6
CSASLTTGLNYGYTF	TRBV20-1	TRBD1	TRBJ1-2
CASTLLANEQFF	TRBV12-3/TRBV12-4	NA	TRBJ2-1
CSAKPGVEQYF	TRBV20-1	NA	TRBJ2-7
CSARVGSGGVSDTQYF	TRBV20-1	TRBD2	TRBJ2-3
CASSYPPGHPSDTQYF	TRBV6-2/TRBV6-3	NA	TRBJ2-3
CSARVQLNQPQHF	TRBV20-1	NA	TRBJ1-5
CASREGQGISPLHF	TRBV7-8	TRBD1	TRBJ1-6
CASRLTPQGDVNEQFF	TRBV6-1	NA	TRBJ2-1
CASSHDRGNYGYTF	TRBV4-1	TRBD1	TRBJ1-2
CASSLSRSYEQYF	TRBV4-3	NA	TRBJ2-7
CASSFEARGYGYTF	TRBV7-2	NA	TRBJ1-2
CASGFGSSSYEQYF	TRBV7-8	NA	TRBJ2-7
CASSAQGQGAKRDTQYF	TRBV6-1	TRBD1	TRBJ2-3
CSPGWGLAGQFF	TRBV20-1	TRBD2	TRBJ2-1